Presented here are 22 T cell receptor beta chains from one specimen sequenced in a study of blood T cell repertoires in COVID-19. Profiled with immunoSEQ multiplex PCR; TCRdb holds only in-frame clones, not every one. The table records approximately 30,000 clones, 65% to 90% of them present only once. Sequenced sample: peripheral blood. The receptors were sampled from a human donor in a cohort sampled during active COVID-19.

The CDR3 protein is CASSPPGSTSGVNTEAFF. The CDR3 DNA is TGTGCCAGCTCCCCGCCAGGCTCGACCTCCGGTGTGAACACTGAAGCTTTCTTT. V gene TRBV18 combines with J gene TRBJ1-1; D gene ambiguous. The V and J ends lost 6 bases and 0 bases respectively, with 23 bases between them. Germline lookup yields CDR1 KGHSH and CDR2 LQKENI. This CDR3 contains 18 residues.

This sequence joins TRBV14 and TRBJ2-5; weak D call: TRBD2 (5 bases). Germline V gene sequence: CDR1 SGHDN, CDR2 FVKESK. The length of the CDR3 is 14 residues. V lost 0 bases and J lost 9, with 14 bases in between. CDR3: CASSQESTAAAQYF. The CDR3 nucleotides are TGTGCCAGCAGCCAAGAGTCGACGGCAGCGGCCCAGTACTTC.

This chain uses TRBV18 with TRBJ2-7, with TRBD1 matching over 10 bases. The CDR3 extends over 14 amino acids. V shed 1 base, J shed 5 bases, and the junction held 2 bases outside the gene matches. Germline lookup yields CDR1 KGHSH and CDR2 LQKENI. The CDR3 loop reads CASSPLDRGNEQYF. CDR3 DNA sequence: TGTGCCAGCTCACCACTGGACAGGGGGAACGAGCAGTACTTC.

This clone was recorded only once. The chain joins TRBV6-2 or TRBV6-3 to TRBJ1-2; TRBD1 matches at 7 bases. Trimming at V came to 5 bases and at J to 3 bases, leaving 9 bases not matched to a gene. Germline V gene sequence: CDR1 MNHEY, CDR2 SVGEGT. CDR3 length: 15 amino acids. Written as DNA, the CDR3 is TGTGCCAGCAGTGATTGGACAGGCGATCACTATGGCTACACCTTC. Its protein is CASSDWTGDHYGYTF.

This clone was seen a single time. V usage is TRBV4-1 and J usage is TRBJ2-5; TRBD1 matches at 8 bases. Trimming took 1 base from V and 6 from J; bases not matched to a gene: 4. CDR3 length equals 14 residues. Per germline, CDR1 MGHRA and CDR2 YSYEKL. The CDR3 DNA reads as TGCGCCAGCAGCCAAGGGACAGGGAGGCAGACCCAGTACTTC. It specifies CASSQGTGRQTQYF.

The rearrangement links TRBV7-2 to TRBJ1-1; D not resolved. The V end lost 2 bases, the J end lost 1 base, and 8 bases lay between the germline ends. Germline CDR1 and CDR2: SGHTA and FQGNSA. The CDR3 loop spans 14 amino acids. Here the CDR3 reads CASSLNPRNTEAFF. CDR3 nucleotide sequence: TGTGCCAGCAGCTTAAATCCTAGGAACACTGAAGCTTTCTTT.

The rearrangement links TRBV4-3 to TRBJ2-7; a weak D match, TRBD1 (5 bases). The CDR3 has 14 amino acids. The V gene lost 3 bases and the J gene lost 3 bases, with 12 bases spanning the gap. Germline CDR1 LGHNA, CDR2 YSLEER. The CDR3 region has the DNA TGCGCCAGCAGCCAGGGCAGGGAACTCTACGAGCAGTACTTC. Translation: CASSQGRELYEQYF.

V gene TRBV12-3 or TRBV12-4 combines with J gene TRBJ1-2; D is undetermined. This CDR3 spans 13 amino acids. The V end was cut by 6 bases, the J end by 12 bases, with 20 bases between. CDR3 sequence reads: CASRSSGSGRNTF. The CDR3 bases are TGTGCCAGCAGGTCGTCAGGTTCGGGAAGGAACACCTTC.

Regarding this clone: The same CDR3 is also encoded by other DNA sequences in this sample. V gene TRBV9 combines with J gene TRBJ1-2, with D possibly matching TRBD1 (5 bases). This CDR3 comprises 13 residues. The ends were cut back, 2 bases at V and 3 bases at J, with 8 bases in the middle. The germline CDR1 and CDR2 sequences are SGDLS and YYNGEE. CDR3 region: CASSVGGDYGYTF. DNA for the CDR3: TGTGCCAGCAGCGTTGGAGGGGACTATGGCTACACCTTC. Combining the CDR3 with reference TRBV9 and TRBJ1-2 gives the whole variable domain DSGVTQTPKHLITATGQRVTLRCSPRSGDLSVYWYQQSLDQGLQFLIQYYNGEERAKGNILERFSAQQFPDLHSELNLSSLELGDSALYFCASSVGGDYGYTFGSGTRLTVV.

This rearrangement joins TRBV5-4 to TRBJ2-3, with a possible D match to TRBD1 (6 bases). Trimming pared 4 bases from V and 8 bases from J, leaving 20 bases between. The CDR3 length is 15 residues. The germline gives CDR1 SGHNT, CDR2 YYREEE (reference sequence). This CDR3 is CASSPPGQLSGTQYF. The CDR3 coding sequence is TGTGCCAGCAGCCCCCCCGGACAGTTGAGTGGTACGCAGTATTTT.

J is TRBJ2-2 and V is TRBV5-4, with 8 bases identical to TRBD2. Germline assignment: CDR1 SGHNT and CDR2 YYREEE (reference sequence). This CDR3 is 16 amino acids long. Trimming removed 4 bases from V and 4 bases from J; junction bases left unmatched: 9. CDR3 sequence reads: CASSEGLVGRTGELFF. CDR3 coding DNA: TGTGCCAGCAGCGAGGGACTAGTCGGGCGCACCGGGGAGCTGTTTTTT. Full variable domain (remainder filled in from reference TRBV5-4 and TRBJ2-2): ETGVTQSPTHLIKTRGQQVTLRCSSQSGHNTVSWYQQALGQGPQFIFQYYREEENGRGNFPPRFSGLQFPNYSSELNVNALELDDSALYLCASSEGLVGRTGELFFGEGSRLTVL.

The chain joins TRBV7-2 to TRBJ1-6; D is ambiguous. Trimming left V 5 bases short and J 6 bases short, with 14 bases between. CDR1 SGHTA and CDR2 FQGNSA come from the germline V gene. The CDR3 runs to 15 residues. The CDR3 sequence: CASSPSRNSNSPLHF. The CDR3 region has the DNA TGTGCCAGCAGCCCTTCGAGAAATAGTAATTCACCCCTCCACTTT.

The gene calls are TRBV7-3 and TRBJ2-3; 9 nucleotides match TRBD1. In germline, CDR1 is SGHTA, CDR2 FQGTGA. The CDR3 has 17 residues. Trimming at V came to 1 base and at J to 1 base, leaving 6 bases not matched to a gene. DNA for the CDR3: TGTGCCAGCAGCTTAAATGGACAGGGGATTCGCACAGATACGCAGTATTTT. Translated, it gives CASSLNGQGIRTDTQYF.

J is TRBJ1-1 and V is TRBV3-1 (or the pseudogene TRBV3-2); TRBD1 agrees at 9 bases. The V gene's germline CDR1 is LGHDT and CDR2 YNNKEL (reference sequence). The CDR3 length is 15 residues. V shed 3 bases, J shed 5 bases, and the junction held 7 bases outside the gene matches. The CDR3 sequence: CASSQPGTGWTEAFF. The CDR3 region has the DNA TGTGCCAGCAGCCAGCCCGGGACAGGGTGGACTGAAGCTTTCTTT.

The CDR3 is CASSQDLPSSYNSPLHF. Written as DNA, the CDR3 is TGTGCCAGCAGCCAAGATCTACCGAGCTCCTATAATTCACCCCTCCACTTT. The chain joins TRBV3-1 (or the pseudogene TRBV3-2) to TRBJ1-6; D remains ambiguous. This CDR3 region has 17 residues. The V gene's germline CDR1 is LGHDT and CDR2 YNNKEL (reference sequence). V lost 0 bases to trimming and J lost 0 bases, with 9 bases between them.

V gene TRBV19 combines with J gene TRBJ2-3, with 8 bases aligning to TRBD2. Per the germline V gene, CDR1 is LNHDA and CDR2 is SQIVND (reference sequence). The CDR3 has 16 amino acids. J was trimmed by 6 bases and V by 5 bases; bases with no gene match: 13. This chain's CDR3 is CASSQGSGGPLDTQYF. CDR3 DNA: TGTGCCAGTAGTCAGGGGAGCGGGGGTCCTCTTGATACGCAGTATTTT. Full variable domain (outside the CDR3, taken from reference TRBV19 and TRBJ2-3): DGGITQSPKYLFRKEGQNVTLSCEQNLNHDAMYWYRQDPGQGLRLIYYSQIVNDFQKGDIAEGYSVSREKKESFPLTVTSAQKNPTAFYLCASSQGSGGPLDTQYFGPGTRLTVL.

The chain uses TRBV28 and TRBJ2-3, with 11 bases that match TRBD2. The germline CDR1 and CDR2 sequences are MDHEN and SYDVKM. The V segment lost 3 bases and the J segment 10 bases; nucleotides outside the gene matches: 6. The CDR3 spans 14 residues. The CDR3 DNA sequence: TGTGCCAGCAGTTTGAGACTAGCGGGGCCCTCGCAGTATTTT. It yields the protein CASSLRLAGPSQYF.

This sequence joins TRBV9 and TRBJ2-7; D is undetermined. Germline loops: CDR1 SGDLS, CDR2 YYNGEE. CDR3 length: 14 amino acids. The V end lost 0 bases, the J end lost 3 bases, and 10 bases lay between the germline ends. In DNA form, the CDR3 reads TGTGCCAGCAGCGTAGACGGAGTGAGCTACGAGCAGTACTTC. This codes for CASSVDGVSYEQYF.

J is TRBJ2-1 and V is TRBV3-1 (or the pseudogene TRBV3-2), with D uncertain. Germline CDR1 reads LGHDT; CDR2 reads YNNKEL (reference sequence). The length of the CDR3 is 15 residues. Trimming stripped 2 bases from V and 0 bases from J, with 8 bases between. The CDR3 here is CASSQFASSYNEQFF. CDR3 nucleotides: TGTGCCAGCAGCCAATTCGCCAGCTCCTACAATGAGCAGTTCTTC.

V gene TRBV11-3 combines with J gene TRBJ2-2; D gene unclear. The V gene's germline CDR1 is SGHNT and CDR2 YENEEA. V lost 1 base to trimming and J lost 7 bases, with 4 bases between them. The CDR3 is 12 residues long. The CDR3 loop is CASSLAFGELFF. CDR3 DNA sequence: TGTGCCAGCAGCTTAGCGTTCGGGGAGCTGTTTTTT.

The chain's CDR3 is CASSIGHREQFF. CDR3 bases: TGTGCCAGCAGTATTGGACACCGGGAGCAGTTCTTC. This rearrangement joins TRBV27 to TRBJ2-1; D may be TRBD1 (5 bases). The CDR3 has 12 residues. Germline CDR1 MNHEY, CDR2 SMNVEV (reference sequence). Trimming shortened V by 5 bases and J by 10 bases, and 12 bases separated the two germline ends.

This clone has ten or more counts. The rearrangement joins TRBV4-3 to TRBJ2-7; D possibly corresponds to TRBD2 (5 bases). This CDR3 has 16 amino acids. Germline loops: CDR1 LGHNA, CDR2 YSLEER. Trimming left V 1 base short and J 0 bases short, with 13 bases between. In nucleotides, the CDR3 is TGCGCCAGCAGCCAAGTTTACGAGCGGAGCTCCTACGAGCAGTACTTC. This encodes CASSQVYERSSYEQYF.